This TCR beta chain was documented in a study of beta chain features in type 1 diabetes. Background on the study: Age, gender and cell yields were similar between patients and healthy donors.

A note on this clone: The antigen remains unidentified.

Once sorted, every population was more than 98% pure. Germline V CDR1 and CDR2: SGHNT, YYREEE (reference sequence). The CDR3 loop spans 15 amino acids. V was clipped by 4 bases and J by 2 bases, with 13 bases between them. Study outcomes and limitations: For type 1 diabetes patients, VDJ junctions showed fewer insertions and more deletions.

The sequenced template was cDNA made from the entire isolated RNA. The table came from immunoSEQ multiplex PCR; TCRdb's copy has only in-frame clones and leaves some out. The table records approximately 170,000 clones, about 9.1% of them present only once. The receptor comes from a woman younger than 30 in good health. The chain carries TRBV5-4 and TRBJ2-1; tentatively, D is TRBD1 (5 bases). The sample consisted of central memory CD4+ T cells from blood. CDR3 coding DNA: TGTGCCAGCAGCCCCCCAGGGAACGCCTACAATGAGCAGTTCTTC. This codes for CASSPPGNAYNEQFF.